The 25 T cell receptor beta chains below come from one sample, sequenced in a study of breast tumors, draining lymph nodes, adjacent tissues. Using its own MiXCR run on the multiplex PCR reads, TCRdb lists one record per CDR3 protein. The sample has some 150,000 distinct CDR3 sequences, approximately 20% seen once. Samples came from axillary lymph nodes draining the breast cancer. The sequenced sample was axillary lymph node tissue. All receptors derive from a female donor with breast cancer. Some clones in this sample may be carry-over from other donors' samples.

This clonotype was detected ten times or more. The chain links TRBV18 to TRBJ1-4, with 8 positions matching TRBD1. Germline V gives CDR1 KGHSH, CDR2 LQKENI. The CDR3 is 15 amino acids. V gave up 4 bases and J gave up 7 bases; unmatched junction bases: 8. This chain's CDR3 is CASSRNGQGGEKLFF. CDR3 nucleotides: TGTGCCAGCTCACGAAACGGACAGGGTGGTGAAAAACTGTTTTTT.

This clonotype has ten or more counts. V is TRBV20-1 and J is TRBJ2-1; weak D call: TRBD2 (6 bases). The germline V gene encodes CDR1 DFQATT and CDR2 SNEGSKA (reference sequence). Deletions cut 3 bases from V and 7 bases from J, with 7 bases between. This CDR3 has 11 residues. DNA for the CDR3: TGCAGTGCTAGGGGGAGGAATGAGCAGTTCTTC. Translation: CSARGRNEQFF.

For this clonotype: A much larger clonotype is one base distant, so this may be a read error. The V gene is TRBV2, the J gene TRBJ2-7; TRBD1 matches 8 bases. Unmatched junction bases numbered 8, after V lost 8 bases and J lost 2 bases. Germline V gene sequence: CDR1 SNHLY, CDR2 FYNNEI. The CDR3 contains 14 residues. The CDR3 coding sequence is TGTGCCAGCGGGTACGGCAGGGGGCCCTACGAGCAGTACTTC. Protein product: CASGYGRGPYEQYF.

In regard to this clonotype: Compared with germline, one end of the junction differs, possibly owing to a read error. V and J are TRBV12-3 or TRBV12-4 and TRBJ1-2; D might be TRBD1 (5 bases). The length of the CDR3 is 11 residues. CDR3 loop: CASRWDSGYTF. Written as DNA, the CDR3 is TGTGCTAGCAGATGGGACTCGGGCTACACCTTC.

There are many counts of this clonotype. The chain couples TRBV6-6 to TRBJ2-7; D uncertain. Germline V gene data show CDR1 as MNHNY and CDR2 as SVGAGI (reference sequence). This CDR3 has 11 residues. V was trimmed by 6 bases and J by 5 bases, leaving 8 bases between them. The CDR3 here is CASSSFDEQYF. The CDR3 DNA reads TGTGCCAGCAGCAGTTTCGACGAGCAGTACTTC.

This clonotype was recorded many times. The chain uses TRBV6-2 or TRBV6-3 and TRBJ2-3, with TRBD1 as a possible D gene (6 bases). Germline CDR1 is MNHEY and CDR2 is SVGEGT. The CDR3 extends over 14 amino acids. The V end was cut by 3 bases, the J end by 5 bases, with 12 bases between. The CDR3 protein is CASSYLRQVDTQYF. The DNA of the CDR3 is TGTGCCAGCAGTTATCTACGACAGGTAGATACGCAGTATTTT.

This clonotype was seen repeatedly, ten times or more. V gene TRBV19 combines with J gene TRBJ2-7; tentatively, D is TRBD2 (5 bases). CDR3 length: 15 amino acids. V lost 3 bases and J 4 bases, leaving 16 bases between the germline ends. In germline, CDR1 is LNHDA, CDR2 SQIVND (reference sequence). Here the CDR3 DNA reads TGTGCCAGTAGTATCCGGACTGGTCCGATATACGAGCAGTACTTC. Its protein is CASSIRTGPIYEQYF.

This clonotype was detected many times. The rearrangement links TRBV15 to TRBJ1-6, with 8 bases lining up with TRBD1. The J segment lost 10 bases and the V segment lost 0 bases, leaving 5 bases of the junction unmatched. The CDR3 is made up of 15 amino acids. Germline CDR1 reads LNHNV; CDR2 reads YYDKDF (reference sequence). This CDR3 is CATSRDRDRISPLHF. CDR3 DNA sequence: TGTGCCACCAGCAGAGACCGGGACAGGATCTCACCCCTCCACTTT.

The sample holds a few counts of this clonotype. The chain links TRBV6-2 or TRBV6-3 to TRBJ2-5; no definite D call. Germline V gene sequence: CDR1 MNHEY, CDR2 SVGEGT. V lost 5 bases and J lost 1, with 8 bases in between. This CDR3 comprises 13 residues. The CDR3 is CASSRVTQETQYF. The CDR3 coding sequence is TGTGCCAGCAGTAGGGTAACCCAAGAGACCCAGTACTTC.

This clonotype was observed many times. The chain carries TRBV29-1 and TRBJ2-7, with 9 nucleotides matching TRBD1. The CDR3 is 14 amino acids. Germline V gene lookup returns CDR1 SQVTM and CDR2 ANQGSEA. J lost 7 bases, V lost 0 bases, and 7 bases had no gene match. Here the CDR3 DNA reads TGCAGCGTTGAAGAGGGACAGGGTGCGAGAGAGCAGTACTTC. Amino acids: CSVEEGQGAREQYF.

For this clonotype: Here the CDR3 omits its conserved ending phenylalanine or tryptophan, so a read error is the likely source. This chain links TRBV5-6 with TRBJ2-7; 9 bases align to TRBD2. The CDR3 consists of 16 residues. The V gene end was trimmed by 1 base and the J gene end by 6 bases; junction bases not matched to a gene: 11. The germline CDR1 and CDR2 sequences are SGHDT and YYEEEE. The CDR3: CASSLRMAGGPREQYS. CDR3 DNA sequence: TGTGCCAGCAGCTTGAGGATGGCGGGAGGGCCCCGCGAGCAGTACTCC.

This clonotype was found a few times. This sequence joins TRBV3-2 and TRBJ2-7; the table's D call of TRBD1 was not tested on the DNA. TRBV3-2 is reported as a pseudogene. There are 20 residues in the CDR3. CDR3 protein: CASSQAHRDRGVAYTYEQYF. In nucleotides, the CDR3 is TGTGCCAGCAGCCAAGCGCACCGGGACAGGGGAGTTGCGTATACCTACGAGCAGTACTTC.

This clonotype was seen many times. This rearrangement joins TRBV11-2 to TRBJ2-7, with D tentatively TRBD1 (6 bases). This CDR3 has 14 residues. Trimming took 3 bases from V and 1 from J, leaving 10 bases between them. The V gene's germline CDR1 is SGHAT and CDR2 FQNNGV. In DNA, the CDR3 is TGTGCCAGCAGCTTTCAGGACAGTTCCTACGAGCAGTACTTC. Protein sequence: CASSFQDSSYEQYF.

Regarding this clonotype: A much larger clone is a single base away; this may be a read error. This rearrangement joins TRBV7-7 to TRBJ2-1; D remains unclear. Germline CDR1 reads SSHAT; CDR2 reads FNYEAQ (reference sequence). CDR3 length: 15 residues. CDR3 DNA sequence: TGTGCTGGCAGCCCAGGTCCGAGCTCCTACAATGAGCAGTTCTTC. Translation gives CAGSPGPSSYNEQFF.

This clonotype was counted many times. V and J are TRBV5-1 and TRBJ2-1; 12 bases are shared with TRBD2. The CDR3 is made up of 16 amino acids. Germline CDR1 and CDR2: SGHRS and YFSETQ. J lost 6 bases, V lost 4 bases, and 8 bases had no gene match. CDR3 bases: TGCGCCAGCAGCCTTACGACTAGCGGGAGAGGCAATGAGCAGTTCTTC. It specifies CASSLTTSGRGNEQFF.

This clonotype came up a few times. V and J are TRBV27 and TRBJ2-7, with 11 bases lining up with TRBD1. Trimming cost V 5 bases and J 3 bases; bases outside gene matches: 15. Per germline, CDR1 MNHEY and CDR2 SMNVEV (reference sequence). The CDR3 consists of 18 residues. The CDR3 loop reads CASSRGQGGVPALYEQYF. The CDR3 coding sequence is TGTGCCAGCAGTCGGGGACAGGGGGGAGTACCTGCCCTCTACGAGCAGTACTTC.

This clonotype has ten or more counts. The chain couples TRBV7-6 to TRBJ2-7; 8 positions match TRBD1. Germline V gene sequence: CDR1 SGHVS, CDR2 FNYEAQ. V lost 4 bases to trimming and J lost 4 bases; unmatched junction nucleotides: 9. This CDR3 is built from 15 residues. The CDR3 here is CASSSGGQGGYEQYF. The CDR3 coding sequence is TGTGCCAGCAGCTCAGGCGGACAGGGTGGGTACGAGCAGTACTTC.

This clonotype has a count of ten or more. The chain combines TRBV7-2 with TRBJ2-7, with 9 positions matching TRBD2. V dropped 5 bases and J dropped 4; count of bases not matched to a gene: 12. Per the germline V gene, CDR1 is SGHTA and CDR2 is FQGNSA. The CDR3 loop spans 16 amino acids. The CDR3 DNA reads as TGTGCCAGCAGCACCCACGGGGCGGGAGGGCCTTACGAGCAGTACTTC. Translated, it gives CASSTHGAGGPYEQYF.

With regard to this clonotype: This may be a read error: a much more frequent sequence differs by one nucleotide. The V and J genes are TRBV11-1 and TRBJ2-7; 8 bases are shared with TRBD1. Germline V gene sequence: CDR1 SGHAT, CDR2 FQDESV (reference sequence). CDR3 length equals 15 residues. CDR3 protein: CDSSSGQGGWNEQYF. For the CDR3, the DNA is TGTGACAGCAGCTCCGGACAGGGAGGTTGGAACGAGCAGTACTTC. Full variable domain (missing parts from reference TRBV11-1 and TRBJ2-7): EAEVAQSPRYKITEKSQAVAFWCDPISGHATLYWYRQILGQGPELLVQFQDESVVDDSQLPKDRFSAERLKGVDSTLKIQPAELGDSAMYLCDSSSGQGGWNEQYFGPGTRLTVT.

In regard to this clonotype: One end of the junction is discordant with germline, which a read error may explain. The chain carries TRBV2 and TRBJ1-2, with a weak D call TRBD1 (6 bases). This CDR3 has 14 amino acids. The V gene's germline CDR1 is SNHLY and CDR2 FYNNEI. The CDR3 loop reads CVSSDQGLVYGYTF. CDR3 coding DNA: TGTGTCAGCAGTGATCAGGGGTTGGTCTATGGCTACACCTTC.

This clonotype was recorded at least ten times. The chain joins TRBV5-1 to TRBJ2-5; 7 bases are a match to TRBD1. The V gene end was trimmed by 1 base and the J gene end by 3 bases; junction bases not matched to a gene: 6. CDR1 and CDR2 from the germline V gene are SGHRS and YFSETQ. This CDR3 region has 15 residues. The CDR3 region is CASSLNGQDEETQYF. The CDR3 DNA reads as TGCGCCAGCAGCTTGAACGGACAGGATGAAGAGACCCAGTACTTC.

Regarding this clonotype: It may be a read error: a sequence one base away is much more abundant. The conserved phenylalanine or tryptophan is not found at the CDR3 terminus, so this likely reflects a read error. The chain couples TRBV2 to TRBJ2-7, with D possibly being TRBD2 (5 bases). The CDR3 is 15 residues long. The germline V and J ends were trimmed by 4 bases and 0 bases, with 13 bases remaining between them. Germline V CDR1 and CDR2: SNHLY, FYNNEI. The CDR3 is CASSGEGGNSYEQYL. CDR3 sequence (DNA): TGTGCCAGCAGTGGCGAGGGTGGGAACTCCTACGAGCAGTACTTG.

This clonotype was seen many times. V is TRBV18 and J is TRBJ2-1, with a tentative D call TRBD1 (5 bases). V gave up 5 bases and J gave up 5 bases, with 10 bases separating them. The germline CDR1 and CDR2 sequences are KGHSH and LQKENI. The CDR3 totals 13 residues. DNA of the CDR3: TGTGCCAGCTCAGACGGACAAAACAATGAGCAGTTCTTC. Translation: CASSDGQNNEQFF.

At least ten counts were recorded for this clonotype. DNA of the CDR3: TGTGCCAGCAGCCTTTCCGGGACAGGGGGCAACGGCTACACCTTC. Protein: CASSLSGTGGNGYTF. This chain connects TRBV7-9 to TRBJ1-2; 12 bases are shared with TRBD1. The CDR3 contains 15 residues. Trimming took 5 bases from V and 8 from J; bases not matched to a gene: 9. Germline CDR1 is SEHNR and CDR2 is FQNEAQ (reference sequence).

This clonotype was seen at least ten times. This chain uses TRBV24-1 with TRBJ2-2; 12 positions agree with TRBD2. Trimming removed 10 bases from V and 6 bases from J; junction bases left unmatched: 5. This CDR3 comprises 14 residues. Per germline, CDR1 KGHDR and CDR2 SFDVKD. As DNA, the CDR3 is TGTGCCACTGCCGGACTAGCGGGATCCGGGGAGCTGTTTTTT. Amino acid sequence: CATAGLAGSGELFF.